Below are 13 T cell receptor beta chains sequenced from a single sample in a study of blood T cell repertoires in COVID-19. Clones were read by immunoSEQ multiplex PCR, and TCRdb kept only the in-frame ones, dropping some. Of roughly 78,000 clones listed, roughly 86% were seen once; the top ten hold around 29%. The specimen sequenced was peripheral blood. Receptors originate from a man aged 50-60 years with acute or convalescent COVID-19.

The V and J genes are TRBV18 and TRBJ2-2, with D possibly being TRBD2 (6 bases). Germline V gene sequence: CDR1 KGHSH, CDR2 LQKENI. The V end lost 5 bases, the J end lost 0 bases, and 10 bases lay between the germline ends. The CDR3 runs 15 residues. CDR3 in amino acids: CASSSRRANTGELFF. The CDR3 DNA sequence: TGTGCCAGCTCATCTCGGAGGGCGAACACCGGGGAGCTGTTTTTT.

V and J are TRBV18 and TRBJ1-5; D may be TRBD1 (6 bases). The CDR3 consists of 14 residues. Germline V gives CDR1 KGHSH, CDR2 LQKENI. V shed 5 bases and J shed 6 bases, with 14 bases lying between them. The CDR3 sequence is CASSAGTTGQPQHF. The CDR3 DNA reads as TGTGCCAGCTCAGCCGGGACAACGGGTCAGCCCCAGCATTTT.

V is TRBV29-1 and J is TRBJ1-5; 8 bases agree with TRBD1. This CDR3 region has 13 residues. Germline V gene sequence: CDR1 SQVTM, CDR2 ANQGSEA. V lost 4 bases, J lost 6 bases, and 5 bases stayed unmatched. This CDR3 is CSVAPGGSQPQHF. The DNA for the CDR3 is TGCAGCGTTGCCCCAGGGGGCAGTCAGCCCCAGCATTTT.

This clone showed up just a few times. The rearrangement joins TRBV19 to TRBJ2-3; D remains ambiguous. The germline V gene has CDR1 LNHDA and CDR2 SQIVND (reference sequence). This CDR3 has 14 residues. V was trimmed by 0 bases and J by 3 bases, leaving 7 bases between them. The CDR3 region has the DNA TGTGCCAGTAGTATAGATCACAGTACAGATACGCAGTATTTT. This sequence encodes CASSIDHSTDTQYF.

The V call is TRBV12-3 or TRBV12-4, the J call TRBJ1-2; D ambiguous. Trimming took 5 bases from V and 8 from J, leaving 12 bases between them. CDR3 size: 12 residues. CDR3 nucleotide sequence: TGTGCCAGCAGTGCCCCCGCTGGCGGCTACACCTTC. This sequence encodes CASSAPAGGYTF.

This chain uses TRBV7-9 with TRBJ1-1; D is possibly TRBD1 (5 bases). The CDR3 is 11 residues long. With 5 bases removed from V and 11 bases from J, the gap between germline ends came to 12 bases. From germline, CDR1 is SEHNR and CDR2 FQNEAQ (reference sequence). CDR3 loop: CASSPRDVAFF. The CDR3 nucleotides read TGTGCCAGCAGCCCCAGGGATGTGGCTTTCTTT.

The V gene is TRBV28, the J gene TRBJ1-2; 8 bases are shared with TRBD1. V dropped 7 bases and J dropped 3; count of bases not matched to a gene: 13. The CDR3 length is 16 residues. Germline-derived CDR1 and CDR2 are MDHEN and SYDVKM. The CDR3, as DNA: TGTGCCAGCATCCCGACGACGGGACAGGAGGACTATGGCTACACCTTC. Its translation: CASIPTTGQEDYGYTF.

This chain joins TRBV4-1 and TRBJ2-1, with TRBD2 matching 9 bases. CDR1 and CDR2 from the germline V gene are MGHRA and YSYEKL. The CDR3 is 15 residues long. V trimming: 0 bases; J trimming: 9 bases; junction bases outside the gene matches: 6. CDR3 sequence reads: CASSQDWLAGTEQFF. The DNA of the CDR3 is TGCGCCAGCAGCCAAGATTGGCTAGCGGGGACTGAGCAGTTCTTC.

V and J are TRBV11-1 and TRBJ2-3; 9 bases align to TRBD2. The CDR3 covers 15 residues. V shed 2 bases and J 5 bases; nucleotides not matched to a gene: 5. In germline, CDR1 is SGHAT, CDR2 FQDESV (reference sequence). The CDR3 loop reads CASSLWLTSGDTQYF. CDR3 nucleotide sequence: TGTGCCAGCAGCTTATGGTTGACTAGCGGAGATACGCAGTATTTT. The entire variable domain, with the rest obtained from reference TRBV11-1 and TRBJ2-3, is as follows: EAEVAQSPRYKITEKSQAVAFWCDPISGHATLYWYRQILGQGPELLVQFQDESVVDDSQLPKDRFSAERLKGVDSTLKIQPAELGDSAMYLCASSLWLTSGDTQYFGPGTRLTVL.

This chain uses TRBV28 with TRBJ1-1, with TRBD1 matching 9 bases. The V gene end was trimmed by 5 bases and the J gene end by 1 base; junction bases not matched to a gene: 5. CDR3 length equals 15 residues. The V gene's germline CDR1 is MDHEN and CDR2 SYDVKM. The CDR3 loop is CASSIATGGNTEAFF. CDR3 bases: TGTGCCAGCAGTATCGCGACAGGGGGGAACACTGAAGCTTTCTTT.

This clone was seen just once. The rearrangement joins TRBV9 to TRBJ2-3; D ambiguous. The CDR3 extends over 14 amino acids. The V end lost 0 bases, the J end lost 2 bases, and 7 bases lay between the germline ends. Germline CDR1 is SGDLS and CDR2 is YYNGEE. CDR3 bases: TGTGCCAGCAGCGTAGATAAACTCACAGATACGCAGTATTTT. It yields the protein CASSVDKLTDTQYF.

This clone has only a few counts. V is TRBV3-1 (or the pseudogene TRBV3-2) and J is TRBJ1-5; possibly TRBD1 for D (6 bases). Trimming shortened V by 4 bases and J by 4 bases, and 11 bases separated the two germline ends. In germline, CDR1 is LGHDT, CDR2 YNNKEL (reference sequence). The CDR3 length is 14 residues. The CDR3 DNA reads TGTGCCAGCAGCCCGGGACAAGCTAATCAGCCCCAGCATTTT. Protein sequence: CASSPGQANQPQHF.

This rearrangement joins TRBV9 to TRBJ2-1; 9 bases align to TRBD2. CDR1 and CDR2 from the germline V gene are SGDLS and YYNGEE. The CDR3 covers 16 residues. Germline trimming cut 2 bases from V and 2 bases from J; bases unmatched to any gene: 5. This CDR3 is CASSVIAGETYNEQFF. DNA for the CDR3: TGTGCCAGCAGCGTCATAGCGGGGGAGACCTACAATGAGCAGTTCTTC.